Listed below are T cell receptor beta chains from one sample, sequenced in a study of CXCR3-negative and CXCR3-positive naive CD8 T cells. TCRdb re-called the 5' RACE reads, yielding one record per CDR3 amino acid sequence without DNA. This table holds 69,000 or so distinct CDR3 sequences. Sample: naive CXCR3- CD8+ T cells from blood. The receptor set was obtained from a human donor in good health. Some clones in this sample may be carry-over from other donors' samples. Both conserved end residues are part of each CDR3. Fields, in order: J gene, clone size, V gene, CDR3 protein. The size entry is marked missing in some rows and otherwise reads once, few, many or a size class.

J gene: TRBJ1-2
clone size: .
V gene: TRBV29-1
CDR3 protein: CSAPENYGYTF

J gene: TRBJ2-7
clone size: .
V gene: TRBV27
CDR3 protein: CASSPRQRGYEQYF

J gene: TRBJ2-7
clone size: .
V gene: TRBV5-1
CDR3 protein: CASRPDAAYEQYF

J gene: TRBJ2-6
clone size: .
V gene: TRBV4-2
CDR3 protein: CASSQEVGSGANVLTF

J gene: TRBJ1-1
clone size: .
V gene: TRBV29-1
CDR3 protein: CSVEQGFSFWDTEAFF

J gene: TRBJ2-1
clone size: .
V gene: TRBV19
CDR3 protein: CASSGSRASGETYNEQFF

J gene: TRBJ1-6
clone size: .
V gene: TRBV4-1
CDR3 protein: CASSPGQSNSPLHF

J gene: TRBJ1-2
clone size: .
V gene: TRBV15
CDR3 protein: CATSRIGENGYTF

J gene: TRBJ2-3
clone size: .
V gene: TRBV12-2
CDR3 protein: CASRGTQGEITDTQYF

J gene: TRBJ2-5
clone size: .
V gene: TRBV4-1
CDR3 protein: CASSEDPMGAIQETQYF

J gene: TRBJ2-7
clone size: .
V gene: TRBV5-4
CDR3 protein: CASSLGRTVEQYF

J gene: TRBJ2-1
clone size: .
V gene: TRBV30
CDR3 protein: CALAAGGEQFF

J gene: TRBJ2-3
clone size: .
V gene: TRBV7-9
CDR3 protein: CASSPSAGNTQYF

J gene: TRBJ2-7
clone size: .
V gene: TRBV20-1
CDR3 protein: CSARYQGYEQYF

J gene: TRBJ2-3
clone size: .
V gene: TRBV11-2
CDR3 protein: CASSSGLQAGTDTQYF

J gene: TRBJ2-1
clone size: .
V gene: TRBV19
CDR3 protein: CASSIRYGYNEQFF

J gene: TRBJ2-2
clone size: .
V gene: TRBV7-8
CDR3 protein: CASSFVVRQGTGELFF

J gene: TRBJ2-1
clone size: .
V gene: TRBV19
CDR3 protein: CASSIGLVAGLDSLSSYNEQFF

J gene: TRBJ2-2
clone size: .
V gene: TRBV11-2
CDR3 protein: CASSPWVTGSNTGELFF

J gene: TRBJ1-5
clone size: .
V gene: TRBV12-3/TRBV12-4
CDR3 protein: CASTGSNQPQHF

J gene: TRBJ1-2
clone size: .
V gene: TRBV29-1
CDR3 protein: CSVELSGQGVIDGYTF

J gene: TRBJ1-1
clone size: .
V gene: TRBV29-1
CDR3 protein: CSVRRAGFEAFF

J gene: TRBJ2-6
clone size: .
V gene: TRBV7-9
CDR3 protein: CASSRGKERAARSGANVLTF

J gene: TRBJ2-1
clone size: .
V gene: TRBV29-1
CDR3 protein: CSVEGTSGGYNEQFF

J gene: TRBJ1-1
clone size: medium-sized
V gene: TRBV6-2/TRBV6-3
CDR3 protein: CASTYTGVGTEAFF

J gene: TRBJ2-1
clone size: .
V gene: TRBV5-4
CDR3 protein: CASSQKNGQGNEQFF

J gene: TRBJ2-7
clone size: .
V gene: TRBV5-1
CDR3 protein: CASSLEASGRNEQYF

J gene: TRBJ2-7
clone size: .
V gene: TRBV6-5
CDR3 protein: CASSYGGVDYEQYF

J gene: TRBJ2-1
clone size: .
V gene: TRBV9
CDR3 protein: CASSVASGNPYNEQFF

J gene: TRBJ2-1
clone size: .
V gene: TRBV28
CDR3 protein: CASSFAVEDRSYNEQSF

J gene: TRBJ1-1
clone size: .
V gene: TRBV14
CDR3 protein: CASSQDSPEAFF

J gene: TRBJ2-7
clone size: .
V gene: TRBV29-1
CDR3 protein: CSARQGFYDQYF

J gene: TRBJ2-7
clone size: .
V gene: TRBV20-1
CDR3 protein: CSARSWDDSSYEQYF